The next 13 T cell receptor beta chains were all read from a single sample in a study of blood T cells in healthy people across ages. Next came a second PCR, run for about 6 to 12 cycles, which used a sample-barcoded 5' primer along with a J-beta primer mix. In TCRdb, the 5' RACE reads were re-called with MiXCR into one record per CDR3 protein. The data contain over 700,000 distinct CDR3 sequences, about 48% of them singletons. Material: blood. The source of these receptors is a man older than 75 in good health.

This clonotype was counted once. The chain combines TRBV4-1 with TRBJ1-5; the match to TRBD1 covers 7 bases. This CDR3 is built from 16 residues. V lost 1 base to trimming and J lost 7 bases; unmatched junction nucleotides: 10. Germline V gene sequence: CDR1 MGHRA, CDR2 YSYEKL. CDR3 protein: CASSQVKGATGQPQHF. The CDR3 nucleotides read TGCGCCAGCAGCCAAGTAAAGGGGGCGACAGGCCAGCCCCAGCATTTT.

This clonotype appeared a few times. V is TRBV3-1 and J is TRBJ2-7, with D perhaps matching TRBD1 (6 bases). Trimming shortened V by 4 bases and J by 3 bases, and 10 bases separated the two germline ends. CDR1 and CDR2 (germline): LGHDT, YNNKEL (reference sequence). The length of the CDR3 is 13 residues. The CDR3 DNA is TGTGCCAGCAGCCGCAGGGGAGACTACGAGCAGTACTTC. Its protein product is CASSRRGDYEQYF.

The chain uses TRBV12-3 or TRBV12-4 and TRBJ2-1; TRBD2 aligns across 9 bases. Trimming took 7 bases from V and 2 from J; bases not matched to a gene: 9. The CDR3 is made up of 16 amino acids. CDR3 loop: CASTRPLAGAYNEQFF. The CDR3 DNA is TGTGCCAGCACCCGGCCCTTAGCGGGAGCCTACAATGAGCAGTTCTTC.

The rearrangement uses TRBV5-1 and TRBJ2-7, with 9 positions matching TRBD2. After removal of 4 bases from V and 0 bases from J, the junction contained 5 bases not matched to a gene. Germline loops: CDR1 SGHRS, CDR2 YFSETQ. The CDR3 consists of 15 residues. The CDR3 loop is CASSPSGVNSYEQYF. The CDR3 DNA sequence: TGCGCCAGCAGCCCTAGCGGGGTTAACTCCTACGAGCAGTACTTC.

The rearrangement links TRBV20-1 to TRBJ2-3; a possible D gene is TRBD1 (7 bases). The V end was cut by 3 bases, the J end by 1 base, with 11 bases between. The CDR3 sequence is 14 residues long. CDR1 and CDR2 (germline): DFQATT, SNEGSKA (reference sequence). The CDR3 nucleotides read TGCAGTGCTAGTCAGGGGGGTGGCACAGATACGCAGTATTTT. It is translated as CSASQGGGTDTQYF.

The genes are TRBV2 and TRBJ2-1; no definite D call. The CDR3 runs 13 residues. V lost 2 bases and J lost 10, with 12 bases in between. Germline CDR1 reads SNHLY; CDR2 reads FYNNEI. Here the CDR3 DNA reads TGTGCCAGCAGTGAACTTGGTTTCGACGAGCAGTTCTTC. The encoded protein is CASSELGFDEQFF. The variable domain in full, completed from reference TRBV2 and TRBJ2-1, reads EPEVTQTPSHQVTQMGQEVILRCVPISNHLYFYWYRQILGQKVEFLVSFYNNEISEKSEIFDDQFSVERPDGSNFTLKIRSTKLEDSAMYFCASSELGFDEQFFGPGTRLTVL.

This clonotype has just one count. The chain carries TRBV18 and TRBJ2-3, with D perhaps assigned TRBD1 or TRBD2 (7 bases each). Germline V gene data show CDR1 as KGHSH and CDR2 as LQKENI. This CDR3 has 15 residues. Trimming pared 6 bases from V and 2 bases from J, leaving 15 bases between. CDR3 in DNA: TGTGCCAGCTCGCCAGGGGGGGCTAACACAGATACGCAGTATTTT. Protein sequence: CASSPGGANTDTQYF.

This clonotype showed up many times. The gene calls are TRBV20-1 and TRBJ2-7; D is uncertain. Germline CDR1 is DFQATT and CDR2 is SNEGSKA (reference sequence). The CDR3 covers 11 residues. Trimming took off 3 bases at V and 0 bases at J, with 3 bases between the two ends. The CDR3 nucleotides are TGCAGTGCTAGTGACTCCTACGAGCAGTACTTC. Translated: CSASDSYEQYF.

The chain combines TRBV29-1 with TRBJ1-1; D possibly corresponds to TRBD1 (5 bases). Trimming took off 7 bases at V and 5 bases at J, with 14 bases between the two ends. The CDR3 runs to 12 residues. The germline CDR1 and CDR2 sequences are SQVTM and ANQGSEA. DNA of the CDR3: TGCAGCGGTGCAACAGGAAAAACTGAAGCTTTCTTT. It is translated as CSGATGKTEAFF.

The chain joins TRBV11-1 to TRBJ2-5; 8 nucleotides align to TRBD1. The CDR3 runs 16 residues. Germline CDR1 and CDR2: SGHAT and FQDESV (reference sequence). Losses at the gene ends were 5 bases for V and 2 bases for J; bases not matched to a gene: 10. CDR3 sequence (DNA): TGTGCCAGCAGCCGTGGGGATCGGACAGGGCAAGAGACCCAGTACTTC. Translating it yields CASSRGDRTGQETQYF.

V usage is TRBV20-1 and J usage is TRBJ2-7; 8 bases line up with TRBD1. V dropped 1 base and J dropped 3; count of bases not matched to a gene: 8. Germline V gene data show CDR1 as DFQATT and CDR2 as SNEGSKA (reference sequence). The CDR3 runs 15 residues. In nucleotides, the CDR3 is TGCAGTGCTAGAGGATTCGGGGACAGGTACTACGAGCAGTACTTC. This translates into CSARGFGDRYYEQYF.

The chain links TRBV12-3 or TRBV12-4 to TRBJ2-7; D unresolved. V gave up 5 bases and J gave up 3 bases, with 8 bases separating them. CDR3 size: 12 residues. Written as DNA, the CDR3 is TGTGCCAGCAGTGACGAGGACTACGAGCAGTACTTC. Translated: CASSDEDYEQYF.

This clonotype was observed a few times. The V gene is TRBV29-1, the J gene TRBJ2-2; the D gene is possibly TRBD2 (6 bases). Germline V CDR1 and CDR2: SQVTM, ANQGSEA. Trimming removed 6 bases from V and 4 bases from J, with 12 bases in between. This CDR3 has 13 amino acids. CDR3 bases: TGCAGCGTACGAGGAGGGTCCACCGGGGAGCTGTTTTTT. It yields the protein CSVRGGSTGELFF.